These 11 T cell receptor beta chains were sequenced from one sample in a study of persistence of HIV-infected CD4 T cells. Stimulation used 8.5 to 10 ug/mL lysate from CMV-infected fibroblasts. CD40L/CD69 double-negative CD45RO-high memory CD4+ T cells were collected. The immunoSEQ assay was version 4, run in survey mode. Data came from immunoSEQ multiplex PCR; TCRdb stores just in-frame clones and leaves some out. This sample carries about 50,000 clones, around 75% of them seen once, and the ten largest clones take approximately 3%. No antigen has been identified for these receptors. Sample: CD4+ T cells sorted from PBMCs after roughly 18-hour stimulation, taken from a patient who received antiretroviral therapy. The origin of the receptors is an adult man with HIV who was CMV-seropositive.

CDR3 sequence (DNA): TGCAGCGTTGACGCCGAGACTAGCGGGGTTAAAAACATTCAGTACTTC. This codes for CSVDAETSGVKNIQYF. The gene calls are TRBV29-1 and TRBJ2-4, with 11 bases fitting TRBD2. From germline, CDR1 is SQVTM and CDR2 ANQGSEA. V shed 3 bases, J shed 4 bases, and the junction held 8 bases outside the gene matches. The CDR3 is 16 residues long.

This chain uses TRBV19 with TRBJ2-1; the match to TRBD1 covers 10 bases. J lost 3 bases, V lost 9 bases, and 8 bases had no gene match. Germline V gene sequence: CDR1 LNHDA, CDR2 SQIVND (reference sequence). This CDR3 has 15 residues. CDR3 nucleotide sequence: TGTGCCAGCTCCCGGACAGGGGGGTACTACAATGAGCAGTTCTTC. This sequence encodes CASSRTGGYYNEQFF.

There are a few counts of this clone. This chain links TRBV18 with TRBJ2-7; weak D call: TRBD1 (5 bases). Trimming took 4 bases from V and 1 from J, leaving 11 bases between them. The germline V gene encodes CDR1 KGHSH and CDR2 LQKENI. There are 14 residues in the CDR3. CDR3 in amino acids: CASSRGQPSYEQYF. Here the CDR3 DNA reads TGTGCCAGCTCACGTGGACAACCTTCCTACGAGCAGTACTTC.

This clone was recorded only once. The chain employs TRBV5-1 and TRBJ2-1, with 8 bases identical to TRBD2. The CDR3 totals 17 residues. J gave up 1 base and V 1 base, and 7 bases lay outside the gene matches. Germline values: CDR1 SGHRS, CDR2 YFSETQ. The DNA for the CDR3 is TGCGCCAGCAGCTTGAACGGGAGGGAGCTTTCCTACAATGAGCAGTTCTTC. Translated, it gives CASSLNGRELSYNEQFF.

V usage is TRBV3-1 (or the pseudogene TRBV3-2) and J usage is TRBJ1-6; D is unclear. V lost 4 bases to trimming and J lost 3 bases, with 13 bases between them. This CDR3 is built from 16 residues. CDR1 and CDR2 from the germline V gene are LGHDT and YNNKEL (reference sequence). CDR3 coding DNA: TGTGCCAGCAGCCCTTCTTCGAGTCGCTATAATTCACCCCTCCACTTT. Protein sequence: CASSPSSSRYNSPLHF.

This clone turned up a few times. The rearrangement links TRBV5-4 to TRBJ1-2, with D perhaps TRBD1 (6 bases). Trimming took 5 bases from V and 1 from J, leaving 18 bases between them. Germline assignment: CDR1 SGHNT and CDR2 YYREEE (reference sequence). CDR3 length: 16 residues. The chain's CDR3 is CASSTGFGLGNYGYTF. Here the CDR3 DNA reads TGTGCCAGCAGTACAGGGTTCGGATTGGGTAACTATGGCTACACCTTC.

The chain joins TRBV20-1 to TRBJ1-3; D remains ambiguous. Looked up from germline, CDR1 is DFQATT and CDR2 is SNEGSKA (reference sequence). The CDR3 consists of 14 residues. V was trimmed by 3 bases and J by 4 bases, leaving 13 bases between them. The CDR3 nucleotides read TGCAGTGCTAGTCCCCCGGGGAAGGGAAACACCATATATTTT. This translates into CSASPPGKGNTIYF.

The rearrangement links TRBV19 to TRBJ2-2; TRBD1 agrees at 7 bases. CDR1 is LNHDA, CDR2 SQIVND, per germline (reference sequence). The CDR3 is 14 residues long. Unmatched junction bases numbered 5, after V lost 3 bases and J lost 7 bases. In DNA form, the CDR3 reads TGTGCCAGTAGTATTGTAGGGGACAGCGGGGAGCTGTTTTTT. Translation gives CASSIVGDSGELFF.

The genes are TRBV19 and TRBJ1-2; 9 nucleotides align to TRBD1. V trimming: 3 bases; J trimming: 6 bases; junction bases outside the gene matches: 8. Germline V gives CDR1 LNHDA, CDR2 SQIVND (reference sequence). This CDR3 contains 15 residues. The CDR3 DNA sequence: TGTGCCAGTAGTATTGGGGGACAGGGAGCTAATGGCTACACCTTC. This sequence encodes CASSIGGQGANGYTF. Looking up the rest from reference TRBV19 and TRBJ1-2 gives the full variable domain: DGGITQSPKYLFRKEGQNVTLSCEQNLNHDAMYWYRQDPGQGLRLIYYSQIVNDFQKGDIAEGYSVSREKKESFPLTVTSAQKNPTAFYLCASSIGGQGANGYTFGSGTRLTVV.

The J gene is TRBJ2-1, the V gene TRBV13, with 14 positions matching TRBD2. Trimming cost V 2 bases and J 0 bases; bases outside gene matches: 6. Germline V gene lookup returns CDR1 PRHDT and CDR2 FYEKMQ (reference sequence). This CDR3 is 19 amino acids long. This CDR3 is CASSLRGLAGGTSYNEQFF. The CDR3 nucleotides are TGTGCCAGCAGCTTACGTGGACTAGCGGGAGGAACCTCCTACAATGAGCAGTTCTTC.

V and J are TRBV25-1 and TRBJ1-5; perhaps TRBD1 as D (6 bases). This CDR3 has 13 residues. CDR1 MGHDK and CDR2 SYGVNS come from the germline V gene. V was clipped by 3 bases and J by 7 bases, with 10 bases between them. Written as DNA, the CDR3 is TGTGCCAGCAGTGACACAGGGCAACAGCCCCAGCATTTT. The encoded protein is CASSDTGQQPQHF.